These T cell receptor beta chains were read from a single sample in a study of blood T cell repertoires in COVID-19. Using immunoSEQ multiplex PCR, the repertoire was profiled, and TCRdb retains in-frame clones only, with some absent. The sample contains roughly 500,000 clones, around 87% of which appear only once. Specimen: PBMCs or T cells enriched from blood (not recorded which). Receptors were obtained from a middle-aged woman who had recovered from COVID-19. Each CDR3 is given with its conserved first and last residue. A D gene is named only where the DNA matches it firmly. Clone size is given for some rows only: seen once, a few or many times, or a class if the clone is expanded.

D gene	clone size	J gene	V gene	CDR3 protein	CDR3 DNA
NA	NA	TRBJ1-1	TRBV9	CASSAHDSLNTEAFF	TGTGCCAGCAGCGCCCATGACAGCCTGAACACTGAAGCTTTCTTT
NA	NA	TRBJ2-2	TRBV7-2	CASSLVGLAYHTGELFF	TGTGCCAGCAGCTTAGTAGGGCTAGCTTACCACACCGGGGAGCTGTTTTTT
TRBD1	NA	TRBJ2-3	TRBV29-1	CSVGWDRVTDTQYF	TGCAGCGTCGGATGGGACAGGGTTACAGATACGCAGTATTTT
TRBD2	NA	TRBJ2-1	TRBV4-1	CASSLRGLAIDEQFF	TGCGCCAGCAGCCTCCGGGGACTAGCGATCGATGAGCAGTTCTTC
TRBD2	NA	TRBJ2-1	TRBV5-6	CASSPELLAGNKGDEQFF	TGTGCCAGCAGCCCGGAGCTACTAGCGGGTAACAAGGGGGATGAGCAGTTCTTC
NA	NA	TRBJ1-1	TRBV28	CASSLGTSNTEAFF	TGTGCCAGCAGCCTTGGGACATCGAACACTGAAGCTTTCTTT
NA	NA	TRBJ2-7	TRBV10-1	CASSESAVFNEQYF	TGCGCCAGCAGTGAGTCGGCAGTCTTTAACGAGCAGTACTTC
NA	NA	TRBJ1-2	TRBV30	CAWSVSPGGIDGYTF	TGTGCCTGGAGTGTCTCCCCGGGGGGAATAGATGGCTACACCTTC
NA	once	TRBJ2-7	TRBV27	CASRSQVLSYEQYF	TGTGCCAGCAGATCCCAGGTCCTCTCCTACGAGCAGTACTTC
NA	NA	TRBJ1-1	TRBV5-1	CASSLTGSGIEAFF	TGCGCCAGCAGCTTGACAGGTTCTGGGATTGAAGCTTTCTTT
NA	NA	TRBJ1-6	TRBV4-1	CASSRGDGNNSPLHF	TGCGCCAGCAGCCGGGGGGACGGTAATAATTCACCCCTCCACTTT
NA	once	TRBJ1-2	TRBV12-3/TRBV12-4	CASSSRGDYGYTF	TGTGCCAGCAGTTCGAGAGGAGACTATGGCTACACCTTC
NA	NA	TRBJ2-3	TRBV13	CASSYYRGFTSGRSTDTQYF	TGTGCCAGCAGCTATTACAGGGGGTTTACTAGCGGGCGTAGCACAGATACGCAGTATTTT
NA	NA	TRBJ1-4	TRBV6-2/TRBV6-3	CASSRTVATNEKLFF	TGTGCCAGCAGCAGGACAGTTGCAACTAATGAAAAACTGTTTTTT
NA	NA	TRBJ1-4	TRBV7-2	CASSLGGLNEKLFF	TGTGCCAGCAGCTTGGGAGGCCTGAATGAAAAACTGTTTTTT
NA	NA	TRBJ2-7	TRBV5-5	CASSLTRHPYEQYF	TGTGCCAGCAGCTTGACCCGACACCCCTACGAGCAGTACTTC
TRBD2	NA	TRBJ2-7	TRBV7-2	CASSQLAGGLYEQYF	TGTGCCAGCAGCCAACTAGCGGGAGGGCTCTACGAGCAGTACTTC
NA	few	TRBJ2-1	TRBV19	CASSIGGGSHNEQFF	TGTGCCAGTAGTATAGGTGGCGGGTCGCACAATGAGCAGTTCTTC
TRBD1	NA	TRBJ2-7	TRBV6-2/TRBV6-3	CASSVRDRGSEQYF	TGTGCCAGCAGTGTCCGGGACAGGGGTTCCGAGCAGTACTTC
NA	NA	TRBJ1-1	TRBV6-5	CANGRAINTEAFF	TGTGCCAATGGGCGGGCGATAAACACTGAAGCTTTCTTT
TRBD2	NA	TRBJ2-1	TRBV20-1	CSASWTSANNEQFF	TGCAGCGCTAGTTGGACTAGCGCCAACAATGAGCAGTTCTTC
NA	NA	TRBJ2-3	TRBV12-2	CASRLARRGGSSADTQYF	TGTGCAAGTCGCTTAGCCAGGCGGGGCGGGAGCAGTGCAGATACGCAGTATTTT
NA	NA	TRBJ1-2	TRBV29-1	CSVEGQGTYGYTF	TGCAGCGTTGAAGGTCAGGGTACCTATGGCTACACCTTC
TRBD1	NA	TRBJ1-2	TRBV19	CASSIDQDRGHGYTF	TGTGCCAGTAGTATAGATCAGGACAGGGGCCATGGCTACACCTTC
TRBD2	NA	TRBJ2-7	TRBV9	CASSVGLAGGPTYEQYF	TGTGCCAGCAGCGTTGGACTAGCGGGAGGGCCAACCTACGAGCAGTACTTC
TRBD1	NA	TRBJ2-3	TRBV5-4	CASSARDSFTDTQYF	TGTGCCAGCAGCGCCAGGGACAGCTTCACAGATACGCAGTATTTT
TRBD1	NA	TRBJ1-1	TRBV3-1/TRBV3-2	CASSPGTAGEAFF	TGTGCCAGCAGCCCTGGGACAGCCGGGGAAGCTTTCTTT
TRBD1	once	TRBJ2-4	TRBV7-7	CASSLRGGTGKNIQYF	TGTGCTAGCAGCTTACGAGGGGGGACAGGCAAAAACATTCAGTACTTC
NA	NA	TRBJ2-5	TRBV2	CASRPGQLNQETQYF	TGTGCCAGCAGACCGGGACAACTAAACCAAGAGACCCAGTACTTC
TRBD2	NA	TRBJ2-1	TRBV5-1	CASSGTSGRAGEQFF	TGCGCCAGCAGCGGGACTAGCGGGAGGGCTGGGGAGCAGTTCTTC
TRBD1	NA	TRBJ1-4	TRBV27	CASSLSGTGHEKLFF	TGTGCCAGCAGTTTAAGCGGGACAGGGCATGAAAAACTGTTTTTT
NA	NA	TRBJ1-5	TRBV7-8	CASSFYRGNQPQHF	TGTGCCAGCAGCTTTTACAGGGGCAATCAGCCCCAGCATTTT
NA	NA	TRBJ2-3	TRBV5-4	CASSTLSDTQYF	TGTGCCAGCAGTACTTTGTCAGATACGCAGTATTTT
NA	NA	TRBJ1-2	TRBV18	CASSPLGGKGLDGYTF	TGTGCCAGCTCACCACTCGGTGGAAAGGGGCTGGATGGCTACACCTTC
TRBD2	NA	TRBJ2-3	TRBV9	CASSVVGTITDTQYF	TGTGCCAGCAGCGTCGTAGGGACTATCACAGATACGCAGTATTTT
TRBD1	once	TRBJ2-1	TRBV30	CAWTKTGAGEQFF	TGTGCCTGGACCAAGACAGGGGCGGGTGAGCAGTTCTTC
TRBD1	NA	TRBJ1-4	TRBV7-2	CASSLGQGATNEKLFF	TGTGCCAGCAGCTTAGGACAGGGGGCAACTAATGAAAAACTGTTTTTT
NA	NA	TRBJ2-5	TRBV6-5	CAVTGSTGTQYF	TGTGCCGTAACCGGGAGTACCGGGACCCAGTACTTC
TRBD2	NA	TRBJ2-1	TRBV10-2	CASLTSGTPYNEQFF	TGCGCCAGCCTAACTAGCGGGACCCCCTACAATGAGCAGTTCTTC
TRBD1	few	TRBJ2-5	TRBV29-1	CSGIRFRDRAETQYF	TGCAGCGGTATTCGCTTCCGGGACAGGGCAGAGACCCAGTACTTC
NA	NA	TRBJ2-7	TRBV12-3/TRBV12-4	CASSLKQVYEQYF	TGTGCCAGCAGTTTAAAGCAAGTCTACGAGCAGTACTTC
NA	NA	TRBJ2-7	TRBV19	CASSKDDSSEQYF	TGTGCCAGTAGCAAGGATGACAGCTCCGAGCAGTACTTC
NA	NA	TRBJ2-7	TRBV18	CASSPNSPLATSYEQYF	TGTGCCAGCTCACCTAATAGTCCACTAGCCACGTCCTACGAGCAGTACTTC
NA	NA	TRBJ1-2	TRBV7-2	CASSSMRGRGADGYTF	TGTGCCAGCAGCTCTATGCGGGGGCGGGGAGCGGATGGCTACACCTTC
NA	few	TRBJ1-2	TRBV7-9	CASSLSAGNYGYTF	TGTGCCAGCAGCTTAAGTGCAGGGAACTATGGCTACACCTTC
NA	NA	TRBJ2-7	TRBV7-9	CASSRTGAYEQYF	TGTGCCAGCAGCCGCACAGGTGCCTACGAGCAGTACTTC
TRBD1	NA	TRBJ1-4	TRBV18	CASSPGTGYEKLFF	TGTGCCAGCTCACCAGGGACAGGGTATGAAAAACTGTTTTTT
TRBD2	NA	TRBJ2-7	TRBV6-5	CASKAGNYEQYF	TGTGCCAGCAAAGCGGGGAACTACGAGCAGTACTTC
TRBD1	NA	TRBJ2-5	TRBV7-9	CASSKGQGAMGETQYF	TGTGCCAGCAGCAAGGGACAGGGGGCGATGGGAGAGACCCAGTACTTC
TRBD1	NA	TRBJ1-2	TRBV6-5	CASSYSGTGEYDGYTF	TGTGCCAGCAGTTACTCTGGGACAGGGGAGTATGATGGCTACACCTTC
TRBD1	NA	TRBJ1-1	TRBV25-1	CASRKAGGIGNTEAFF	TGTGCCAGCAGAAAGGCAGGGGGCATTGGGAACACTGAAGCTTTCTTT
TRBD1	NA	TRBJ2-2	TRBV11-2	CASSKYGRKGQGLTGELFF	TGTGCCAGCAGCAAATATGGGAGGAAGGGACAGGGGCTTACCGGGGAGCTGTTTTTT